A single TCR beta chain is shown here with its context. The source of the sample is a study of blood T cell repertoires in COVID-19. Assay used: immunoSEQ multiplex PCR; TCRdb lists only in-frame clones, some missing. This table holds over 250,000 clones, approximately 85% found once. V lost 0 bases and J lost 3; bases outside the gene matches: 10. The CDR3 runs 17 residues. The germline CDR1 and CDR2 sequences are LNHDA and SQIVND (reference sequence). The sequence derives from a middle-aged man with active or convalescent COVID-19. The J gene is TRBJ2-7, the V gene TRBV19, with 8 bases fitting TRBD2. The sequenced material came from peripheral blood. The CDR3: CASSIDTGTRGVYEQYF. The CDR3 nucleotides are TGTGCCAGTAGTATAGATACCGGGACTAGGGGCGTCTACGAGCAGTACTTC.